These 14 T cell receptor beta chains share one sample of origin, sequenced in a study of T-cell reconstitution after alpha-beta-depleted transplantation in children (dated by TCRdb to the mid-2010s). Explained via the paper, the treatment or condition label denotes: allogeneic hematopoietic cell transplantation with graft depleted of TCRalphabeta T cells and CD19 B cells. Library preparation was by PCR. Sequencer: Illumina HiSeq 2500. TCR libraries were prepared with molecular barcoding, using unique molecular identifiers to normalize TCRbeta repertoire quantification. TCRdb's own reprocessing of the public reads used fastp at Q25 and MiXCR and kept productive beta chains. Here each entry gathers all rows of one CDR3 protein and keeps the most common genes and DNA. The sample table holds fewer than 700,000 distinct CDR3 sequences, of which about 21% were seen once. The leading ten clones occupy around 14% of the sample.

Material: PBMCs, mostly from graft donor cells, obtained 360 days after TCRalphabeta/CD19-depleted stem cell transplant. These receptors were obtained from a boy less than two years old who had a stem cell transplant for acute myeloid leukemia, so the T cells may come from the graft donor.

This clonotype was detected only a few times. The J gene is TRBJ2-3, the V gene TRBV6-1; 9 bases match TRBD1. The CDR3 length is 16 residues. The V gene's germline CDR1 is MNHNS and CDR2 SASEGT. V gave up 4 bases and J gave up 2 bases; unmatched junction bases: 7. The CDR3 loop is CASSGTGVRVTDTQYF. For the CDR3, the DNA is TGTGCCAGCAGTGGGACAGGGGTCCGGGTCACAGATACGCAGTATTTT.

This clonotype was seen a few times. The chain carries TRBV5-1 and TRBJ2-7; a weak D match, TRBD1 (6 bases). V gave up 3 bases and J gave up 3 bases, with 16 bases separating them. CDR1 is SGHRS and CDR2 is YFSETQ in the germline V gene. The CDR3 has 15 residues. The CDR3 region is CASSSGTGWDYEQYF. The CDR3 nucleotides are TGCGCCAGCAGCTCTGGAACAGGGTGGGACTACGAGCAGTACTTC.

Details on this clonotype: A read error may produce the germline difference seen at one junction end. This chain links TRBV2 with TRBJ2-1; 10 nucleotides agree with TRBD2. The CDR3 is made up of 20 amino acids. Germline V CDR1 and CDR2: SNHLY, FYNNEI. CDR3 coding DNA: TGTGCCAGCAGTGTCAAATATGATAGCGGGGGGCCGTCCTCCTACAATGAGCACTTCTTC. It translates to CASSVKYDSGGPSSYNEHFF.

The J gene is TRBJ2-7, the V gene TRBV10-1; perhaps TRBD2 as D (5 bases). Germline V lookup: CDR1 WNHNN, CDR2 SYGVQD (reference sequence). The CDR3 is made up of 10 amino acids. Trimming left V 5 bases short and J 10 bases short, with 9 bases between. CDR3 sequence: CASSTGVQYV. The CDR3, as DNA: TGCGCCAGCAGTACCGGGGTCCAGTACGTC.

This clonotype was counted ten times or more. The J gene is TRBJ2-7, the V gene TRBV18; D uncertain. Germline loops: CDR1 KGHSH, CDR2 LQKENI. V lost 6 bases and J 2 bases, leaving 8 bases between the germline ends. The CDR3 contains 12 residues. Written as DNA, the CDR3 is TGTGCCAGCTCCCAGAACACCTACGAGCAGTACTTC. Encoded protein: CASSQNTYEQYF.

The DNA for the CDR3 is TGTGCCAGCAGCTTAGGACTAGCGCAAGATACGCAGTATTTT. Its translation is CASSLGLAQDTQYF. The chain combines TRBV11-1 with TRBJ2-3, with 8 nucleotides matching TRBD2. In germline, CDR1 is SGHAT, CDR2 FQDESV (reference sequence). V lost 1 base, J lost 5 bases, and 2 bases stayed unmatched. The CDR3 loop spans 14 amino acids.

CDR3 DNA: TGTGCCTGCACCGGGACATCGAACACCGGGGAGCTGTTTTTT. Residues: CACTGTSNTGELFF. The genes are TRBV30 and TRBJ2-2; D may be TRBD1 (6 bases). The ends were cut back, 6 bases at V and 0 bases at J, with 11 bases in the middle. CDR3 length equals 14 residues. CDR1 and CDR2 (germline): GTSNPN, SVGIG (reference sequence).

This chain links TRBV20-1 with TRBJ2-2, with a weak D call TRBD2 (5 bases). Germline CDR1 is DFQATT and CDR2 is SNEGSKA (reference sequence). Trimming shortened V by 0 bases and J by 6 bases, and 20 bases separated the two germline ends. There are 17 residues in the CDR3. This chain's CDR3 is CSARDARRGDFAGELFF. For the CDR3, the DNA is TGCAGTGCTAGAGATGCCCGTCGGGGAGATTTCGCCGGGGAGCTGTTTTTT.

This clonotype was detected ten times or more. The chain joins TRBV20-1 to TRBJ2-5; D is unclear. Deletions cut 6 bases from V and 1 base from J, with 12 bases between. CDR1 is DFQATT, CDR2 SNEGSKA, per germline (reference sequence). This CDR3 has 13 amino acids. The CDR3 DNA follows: TGCAGTGCCGATGCCAGGACCCAAGAGACCCAGTACTTC. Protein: CSADARTQETQYF.

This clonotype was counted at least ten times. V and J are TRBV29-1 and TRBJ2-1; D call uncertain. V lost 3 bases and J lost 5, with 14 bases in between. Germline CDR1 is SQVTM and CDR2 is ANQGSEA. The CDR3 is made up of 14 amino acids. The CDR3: CSVEVGLGDNEQFF. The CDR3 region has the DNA TGCAGCGTTGAGGTGGGTCTGGGCGACAATGAGCAGTTCTTC.

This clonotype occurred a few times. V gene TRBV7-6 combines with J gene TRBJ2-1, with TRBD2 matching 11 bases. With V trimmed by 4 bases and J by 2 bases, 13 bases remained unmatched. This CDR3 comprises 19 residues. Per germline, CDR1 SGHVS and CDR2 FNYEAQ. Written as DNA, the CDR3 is TGTGCCAGCAGCTCCCGACTAGCGGGGACCCCCCCAACCTACAATGAGCAGTTCTTC. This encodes CASSSRLAGTPPTYNEQFF.

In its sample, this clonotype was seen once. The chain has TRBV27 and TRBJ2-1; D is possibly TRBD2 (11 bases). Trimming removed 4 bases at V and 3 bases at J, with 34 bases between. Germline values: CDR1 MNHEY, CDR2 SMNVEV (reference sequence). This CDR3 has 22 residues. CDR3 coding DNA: TGTGCCAGCAGTTCCGCCCTCGGGACAGGGGAACTAGCGGGGGAGTTCTACAATGAGCAGTTCTTC. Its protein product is CASSSALGTGELAGEFYNEQFF.

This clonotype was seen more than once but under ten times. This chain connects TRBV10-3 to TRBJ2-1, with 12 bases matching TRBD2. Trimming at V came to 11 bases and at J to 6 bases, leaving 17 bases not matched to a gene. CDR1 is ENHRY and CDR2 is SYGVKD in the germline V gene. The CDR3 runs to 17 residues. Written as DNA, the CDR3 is TGTGCCGGGAGGTCCAACACCGCTAGCGGGGGGGGCAATGAGCAGTTCTTC. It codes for CAGRSNTASGGGNEQFF.

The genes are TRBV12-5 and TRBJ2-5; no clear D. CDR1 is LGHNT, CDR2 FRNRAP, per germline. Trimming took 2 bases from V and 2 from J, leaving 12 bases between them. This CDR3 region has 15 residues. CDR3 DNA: TGTGCTAGTGGTTTGTCATGGTCTTCACAAGAGACCCAGTACTTC. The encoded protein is CASGLSWSSQETQYF.